The clone carrying this T cell receptor (beta chain) has just a few counts. Its antigen is as yet unknown. The entry originates in a study of T-cell reconstitution after alpha-beta-depleted transplantation in children. Whole-study results and caveats: Newly produced T cells mostly provided counts and TCRbeta diversity after one year, as hyperexpanded clones declined. Reportedly, only several hundred clones from non-depleted graft cells drove alpha-beta T-cell counts at about two months.

In germline, CDR1 is DFQATT, CDR2 SNEGSKA (reference sequence). V lost 4 bases and J 5 bases, leaving 25 bases between the germline ends. This CDR3 is built from 17 residues. The TCRbeta library was prepared with unique molecular identifiers. Using its own MiXCR run on the PCR reads, TCRdb lists one record per CDR3 protein. The sample yields about 200,000 distinct CDR3 sequences, around 7% seen once. Sequenced here: PBMCs, sampled before TCRalphabeta/CD19-depleted stem cell transplant. The receptor's source is a boy aged 2 to 9 with acute lymphoblastic leukemia, due to receive a stem cell transplant. The chain uses TRBV20-1 and TRBJ2-3; TRBD1 might be the D (6 bases). In DNA form, the CDR3 reads TGCAGTGCTACGAACCACTCGGGGACACGGTTGGGAGATACGCAGTATTTT. Translated: CSATNHSGTRLGDTQYF.